These T cell receptor beta chains were read from a single sample in a study of blood T cell repertoires in COVID-19. Profiling relied on immunoSEQ multiplex PCR, and the TCRdb table lists in-frame clones only, not all of them. The top ten hold under 2% of the sample, which has 180,000 or so clones, almost 90% seen once. The sequenced sample was peripheral blood. These receptors all stem from a man in his late teens or twenties with active or convalescent COVID-19. Each CDR3 is given without its conserved first and last residue. The order of the fields is V gene, CDR3 protein.

TRBV2	ASGGGNQPQH
TRBV7-6	ASSLTGQNTGELF
TRBV4-3	ASSRRVTYEQY
TRBV10-3	AISVTPGQGDTQY
TRBV7-9	ASSPGTGGEMY
TRBV6-5	ASSRDVNTEAF
TRBV27	ASRIGVGKLF
TRBV18	ASSNAGIQPQH
TRBV29-1	SVEDRGRSTEAF
TRBV12-5	ASASERINTGELF
TRBV6-5	ASSPLRDSEAF
TRBV6-5	ASSFFRGNTEAF
TRBV4-1	ASSQSRAQY
TRBV28	ASSSPTGPLH
TRBV12-5	ASGLAWTTNSGSGETQY
TRBV4-1	ASSQDRGQGAPGNTIY
TRBV6-5	ASSRGTTYEQY
TRBV18	ASSPDRTNQPQH
TRBV30	AWSGSGVKNIQY
TRBV30	ASQTSGGANEQF
TRBV4-3	ASSKQKGLLETQY
TRBV7-8	ASSLRERGPYNEQF
TRBV12-3/TRBV12-4	ASRSTGDEQY
TRBV6-6	ASSKNGEIGELF
TRBV6-5	ASRRGQSTEAF
TRBV18	ASSGRYNEQF
TRBV5-1	ASSAISGVVTDTQY
TRBV7-8	ASSPPVIGRETQY
TRBV27	ASSFGGEGSPLH
TRBV5-8	ASSFGGYEQY
TRBV7-9	ASSLDSVRAGELF
TRBV4-1	ASSQSTGDTGEQY
TRBV4-2	ASSQAAGPETQY
TRBV30	AWSSGVAGNTIY
TRBV7-8	ASNYRGSQETQY
TRBV7-2	ASSFKGGESYNSPLH
TRBV2	ASSGQGRNTGELF
TRBV9	ASSVGLAGGHAVQF
TRBV30	AWGDRKNMNTEAF
TRBV19	ASSIDIQGGTLGNTIY
TRBV5-4	ASTTGRDRADYGYT
TRBV9	ASSGTSGRRVGEQF
TRBV24-1	ATSDSPSGILF
TRBV7-6	ASSYGPQGVPGSGNTIY
TRBV7-3	ASSVSGGTQY
TRBV11-2	ASSLFGGGTGIGQLF
TRBV6-2/TRBV6-3	ASSYGTGSYNEQF